A single sample is the source of the 19 T cell receptor beta chains below, sequenced in a study of cytomegalovirus exposure and HLA in healthy donors. Both 60 Vbeta primers and 13 Jbeta primers went into the PCR. The protocol was immunoSEQ multiplex PCR, while the TCRdb copy is restricted to in-frame clones and leaves out a portion. The data contain 210,000 or so clones, about 80% of them singletons. Sequenced material: PBMCs. These receptors came from a woman aged 35 to 49 in good health and CMV-seronegative.

The rearrangement uses TRBV7-9 and TRBJ1-2, with D possibly matching TRBD1 (6 bases). From germline, CDR1 is SEHNR and CDR2 FQNEAQ (reference sequence). This CDR3 has 19 amino acids. The CDR3 nucleotides are TGTTCCACAGGGCCCCGCCTGGGGGGACTTGGAGCAGCTAACTATGGCTACACCTTC. Amino acids: CSTGPRLGGLGAANYGYTF.

The chain employs TRBV5-1 and TRBJ1-6; TRBD1 is a possible D gene (5 bases). This CDR3 region has 13 residues. Trimming pared 6 bases from V and 9 bases from J, leaving 13 bases between. Germline CDR1 reads SGHRS; CDR2 reads YFSETQ. CDR3 sequence reads: CASTAGEVSPLHF. The DNA of the CDR3 is TGCGCCAGCACCGCGGGGGAGGTTTCACCCCTCCACTTT.

The V call is TRBV7-6, the J call TRBJ1-5; 11 nucleotides line up with TRBD1. Germline loops: CDR1 SGHVS, CDR2 FNYEAQ. V was pared by 2 bases and J by 4 bases, with 7 bases of the junction left unmatched. The CDR3 contains 17 residues. The CDR3 here is CASSLMDRGHVNQPQHF. Here the CDR3 DNA reads TGTGCCAGCAGCTTAATGGACAGGGGGCATGTTAATCAGCCCCAGCATTTT. Full variable domain (missing parts from reference TRBV7-6 and TRBJ1-5): GAGVSQSPRYKVTKRGQDVALRCDPISGHVSLYWYRQALGQGPEFLTYFNYEAQQDKSGLPNDRFSAERPEGSISTLTIQRTEQRDSAMYRCASSLMDRGHVNQPQHFGDGTRLSIL.

This rearrangement joins TRBV7-9 to TRBJ1-1; no definite D call. Per the germline V gene, CDR1 is SEHNR and CDR2 is FQNEAQ (reference sequence). Trimming removed 2 bases at V and 6 bases at J, with 13 bases between. This CDR3 region has 14 residues. CDR3 coding DNA: TGTGCCAGCAGCTTACCGGTTATTGTCGCTGAAGCTTTCTTT. Translating gives CASSLPVIVAEAFF.

The V gene is TRBV5-6, the J gene TRBJ2-2, with D hard to call. This CDR3 region has 15 residues. The V gene's germline CDR1 is SGHDT and CDR2 YYEEEE. V was pared by 1 base and J by 1 base, with 8 bases between. CDR3 nucleotide sequence: TGTGCCAGCAGCTTGATCGCAGAGAACACCGGGGAGCTGTTTTTT. As protein: CASSLIAENTGELFF.

The V call is TRBV30, the J call TRBJ2-5; D gene unclear. The DNA matches TRBJ2-7 better at its end, which makes the J call doubtful. The CDR3 length is 13 residues. Germline CDR1 GTSNPN, CDR2 SVGIG (reference sequence). CDR3 nucleotide sequence: TGTGCCTGGAGTTCCGACGTAGCCTACGAGCAGTACTTC. This encodes CAWSSDVAYEQYF.

V usage is TRBV11-3 and J usage is TRBJ2-2; maybe TRBD2 (6 bases). V shed 5 bases and J shed 6 bases, with 16 bases lying between them. From germline, CDR1 is SGHNT and CDR2 YENEEA. The CDR3 totals 15 residues. The CDR3 loop reads CASSLTSLMAGELFF. CDR3 coding DNA: TGTGCCAGCAGCCTCACTAGCTTAATGGCCGGGGAGCTGTTTTTT.

This clone came up a few times. This rearrangement joins TRBV4-1 to TRBJ1-2, with 7 positions matching TRBD1. Germline CDR1 MGHRA, CDR2 YSYEKL. The CDR3 runs 14 residues. The J segment lost 0 bases and the V segment lost 3 bases, leaving 1 base of the junction unmatched. Here the CDR3 DNA reads TGCGCCAGCAGCCACGGACAGGCTAACTATGGCTACACCTTC. This encodes CASSHGQANYGYTF.

There are a few counts of this clone. This chain connects TRBV5-5 to TRBJ2-7, with TRBD1 matching over 7 bases. The CDR3 contains 14 residues. CDR1 is SGHKS and CDR2 is YYEKEE in the germline V gene (reference sequence). V shed 2 bases, J shed 0 bases, and the junction held 2 bases outside the gene matches. The CDR3 bases are TGTGCCAGCAGCTTAAGGGGGCCCTCCTACGAGCAGTACTTC. Its translation is CASSLRGPSYEQYF.

V and J are TRBV6-5 and TRBJ1-6; D perhaps matches TRBD1 (6 bases). CDR1 and CDR2 (germline): MNHEY, SVGAGI. The CDR3 totals 15 residues. The V gene lost 5 bases and the J gene lost 7 bases, with 15 bases spanning the gap. The CDR3 reads CASSPVTGSNSPLHF. The CDR3, as DNA: TGTGCCAGCAGTCCGGTAACAGGGTCAAATTCACCCCTCCACTTT.

The V and J genes are TRBV7-2 and TRBJ1-2, with 8 bases matching TRBD1. The CDR3 length is 13 residues. J gave up 8 bases and V 1 base, and 3 bases lay outside the gene matches. Per the germline V gene, CDR1 is SGHTA and CDR2 is FQGNSA. CDR3 loop: CASSLGQGIGYTF. The CDR3, as DNA: TGTGCCAGCAGCTTAGGACAGGGGATCGGCTACACCTTC.

This sequence joins TRBV29-1 and TRBJ2-1; D is ambiguous. CDR3 length: 11 amino acids. The germline V gene has CDR1 SQVTM and CDR2 ANQGSEA. With 5 bases removed from V and 1 base from J, the gap between germline ends came to 3 bases. CDR3 in DNA: TGCAGCGTTCTATCCTACAATGAGCAGTTCTTC. Protein: CSVLSYNEQFF.

V usage is TRBV30 and J usage is TRBJ2-5; TRBD2 matches 7 bases. J gave up 2 bases and V 5 bases, and 5 bases lay outside the gene matches. The germline V gene has CDR1 GTSNPN and CDR2 SVGIG (reference sequence). This CDR3 is built from 13 residues. CDR3 region: CAWQGLVQETQYF. The DNA for the CDR3 is TGTGCCTGGCAAGGACTAGTTCAAGAGACCCAGTACTTC.

The chain has TRBV5-1 and TRBJ2-3; tentatively, D is TRBD2 (6 bases). The CDR3 extends over 16 amino acids. The germline V and J ends were trimmed by 0 bases and 3 bases, with 14 bases remaining between them. Germline values: CDR1 SGHRS, CDR2 YFSETQ. The CDR3 sequence: CASSLGSGGMTDTQYF. CDR3 sequence (DNA): TGCGCCAGCAGCTTGGGGTCCGGGGGAATGACAGATACGCAGTATTTT. The whole variable domain, remainder taken from reference TRBV5-1 and TRBJ2-3, is KAGVTQTPRYLIKTRGQQVTLSCSPISGHRSVSWYQQTPGQGLQFLFEYFSETQRNKGNFPGRFSGRQFSNSRSEMNVSTLELGDSALYLCASSLGSGGMTDTQYFGPGTRLTVL.

V is TRBV18 and J is TRBJ1-1; perhaps TRBD1 as D (5 bases). In germline, CDR1 is KGHSH, CDR2 LQKENI. Trimming cost V 2 bases and J 11 bases, with 12 bases left between them. The CDR3 has 12 amino acids. CDR3 nucleotide sequence: TGTGCCAGCTCACCAAGGGGCCAGGTGGCTTTCTTT. Protein sequence: CASSPRGQVAFF.

The chain recombines TRBV18 with TRBJ2-3; D is unclear. Between the trimmed V and J ends, which lost 5 bases and 5 bases, there was a span of 11 bases. The CDR3 covers 13 residues. CDR1 KGHSH and CDR2 LQKENI come from the germline V gene. CDR3 bases: TGTGCCAGCTCAGGAGACTTGGGAGATACGCAGTATTTT. This encodes CASSGDLGDTQYF.

The genes are TRBV5-6 and TRBJ2-2, with 8 bases lining up with TRBD2. This CDR3 has 17 amino acids. V dropped 0 bases and J dropped 5; count of bases not matched to a gene: 9. The germline V gene encodes CDR1 SGHDT and CDR2 YYEEEE. The CDR3 DNA reads TGTGCCAGCAGCTTGGGGGCGGGGGGCCTGAATACCGGGGAGCTGTTTTTT. Translating gives CASSLGAGGLNTGELFF.

The J gene is TRBJ1-1, the V gene TRBV18; D gene uncertain. V lost 3 bases and J lost 4, with 9 bases in between. This CDR3 has 13 residues. Germline-derived CDR1 and CDR2 are KGHSH and LQKENI. CDR3 nucleotides: TGTGCCAGCTCACCGACGGGAGGCACTGAAGCTTTCTTT. It is translated as CASSPTGGTEAFF. Filled out from reference TRBV18 and TRBJ1-1, the complete variable domain reads NAGVMQNPRHLVRRRGQEARLRCSPMKGHSHVYWYRQLPEEGLKFMVYLQKENIIDESGMPKERFSAEFPKEGPSILRIQQVVRGDSAAYFCASSPTGGTEAFFGQGTRLTVV.

The chain joins TRBV4-3 to TRBJ2-2, with 10 bases fitting TRBD2. The length of the CDR3 is 14 residues. Germline CDR1 is LGHNA and CDR2 is YSLEER. CDR3 in amino acids: CASGGTVNTGELFF. The CDR3 region has the DNA TGCGCTAGCGGGGGGACAGTGAACACCGGGGAGCTGTTTTTT.